Listed here is a single TCR beta chain. The data stem from a study of blood T cell repertoires in COVID-19. Study-wide context: Acute-phase and convalescent COVID-19 samples originated in the United States, Italy and Spain.

This CDR3 has 15 amino acids. Losses at the gene ends were 5 bases for V and 5 bases for J; bases not matched to a gene: 10. CDR1 MDHEN and CDR2 SYDVKM come from the germline V gene. Method: immunoSEQ multiplex PCR; TCRdb's copy keeps in-frame clones and lacks some. The table shows under 250,000 clones, with about 82% occurring only once. The participants were between roughly 18 and 89 years old and came from 20 to 30 US areas. Grouping used clinical history reported by participants in a survey and questionnaire. The sequence was collected from a woman aged 45-60 years with acute COVID-19. The material sequenced was PBMCs or T cells enriched from blood (not recorded which). The rearrangement uses TRBV28 and TRBJ2-5; 8 bases are shared with TRBD1. DNA of the CDR3: TGTGCCAGCAGTCCCTTCGACAGGGGACGGGAGACCCAGTACTTC. It codes for CASSPFDRGRETQYF.